The 21 T cell receptor beta chains reported below all come from one sample, sequenced in a study of sequential checkpoint blockade in melanoma. TCRdb keeps only in-frame clones here, not all; method: immunoSEQ multiplex PCR. The sample includes some 11,000 clones, less than 30% seen only once; the top ten take about 26%. This sample's treatment: randomized to nivolumab then ipilimumab (arm A) or the reverse (arm B). The input for sequencing was tumor tissue (inferred from file names), taken from a patient given nivolumab and ipilimumab in sequence. These receptors were taken from a human donor with melanoma.

In its sample, this clone was seen a few times. The chain couples TRBV11-3 to TRBJ1-6; D might be TRBD1 (6 bases). V dropped 5 bases and J dropped 4 bases, with 18 bases sitting between them. This CDR3 is 17 amino acids long. Germline values: CDR1 SGHNT, CDR2 YENEEA. DNA of the CDR3: TGTGCCAGCAGCCCTTACTCAGGGGCTTTGTATAATTCACCCCTCCACTTT. It codes for CASSPYSGALYNSPLHF. The whole variable domain, remainder taken from reference TRBV11-3 and TRBJ1-6, is EAGVVQSPRYKIIEKKQPVAFWCNPISGHNTLYWYLQNLGQGPELLIRYENEEAVDDSQLPKDRFSAERLKGVDSTLKIQPAELGDSAVYLCASSPYSGALYNSPLHFGNGTRLTVT.

This clone has a count of ten or more. The chain is built from TRBV6-8 and TRBJ2-3; D not resolved. Germline CDR1 and CDR2: MNHGY and SAAAGT. Deletions cut 2 bases from V and 6 bases from J, with 9 bases between. CDR3 length: 13 residues. CDR3 region: CASSYGPYDTQYF. The CDR3 bases are TGTGCCAGCAGTTACGGCCCCTACGATACGCAGTATTTT.

This chain uses TRBV4-1 with TRBJ2-7, with a tentative D call TRBD1 (6 bases). The CDR3 runs 15 residues. Trimming cost V 0 bases and J 4 bases, with 13 bases left between them. Germline values: CDR1 MGHRA, CDR2 YSYEKL. CDR3 DNA sequence: TGCGCCAGCAGCCAAGACCCCCAGGGGTTATACGAGCAGTACTTC. It codes for CASSQDPQGLYEQYF.

The V and J genes are TRBV6-8 and TRBJ2-1; D is ambiguous. Germline CDR1 reads MNHGY; CDR2 reads SAAAGT. This CDR3 region has 15 residues. With 7 bases removed from V and 0 bases from J, the gap between germline ends came to 13 bases. The CDR3 reads CASTPERFSYNEQFF. The CDR3 DNA follows: TGTGCCAGCACACCCGAGAGGTTCTCCTACAATGAGCAGTTCTTC.

This clone was found a few times. V usage is TRBV11-3 and J usage is TRBJ2-4, with 10 bases fitting TRBD2. Per germline, CDR1 SGHNT and CDR2 YENEEA. The trim removed 0 bases at V and 6 bases at J, leaving 5 bases unmatched. The CDR3 spans 16 residues. In DNA, the CDR3 is TGTGCCAGCAGCTTAGATCTAGCGGGGGTCGGAAACATTCAGTACTTC. It translates to CASSLDLAGVGNIQYF.

There are a few counts of this clone. The rearrangement links TRBV11-3 to TRBJ1-4, with 12 nucleotides matching TRBD1. Germline-derived CDR1 and CDR2 are SGHNT and YENEEA. This CDR3 comprises 15 residues. Trimming removed 4 bases from V and 6 bases from J; junction bases left unmatched: 3. The DNA for the CDR3 is TGTGCCAGCAGCTCCGGGACAGGGGGCGATGAAAAACTGTTTTTT. Translated: CASSSGTGGDEKLFF.

By share, this clone ranks as medium-sized (0.01 to 0.1%). The CDR3 reads CASSPLGGVHYEQYF. Written as DNA, the CDR3 is TGTGCCAGCAGCCCCCTTGGAGGAGTCCACTACGAGCAGTACTTC. The chain carries TRBV11-3 and TRBJ2-7, with D perhaps matching TRBD2 (5 bases). This CDR3 is 15 amino acids long. Trimming removed 5 bases at V and 3 bases at J, with 17 bases between. The V gene's germline CDR1 is SGHNT and CDR2 YENEEA. The full variable domain, in which reference TRBV11-3 and TRBJ2-7 provide the parts outside the CDR3, is EAGVVQSPRYKIIEKKQPVAFWCNPISGHNTLYWYLQNLGQGPELLIRYENEEAVDDSQLPKDRFSAERLKGVDSTLKIQPAELGDSAVYLCASSPLGGVHYEQYFGPGTRLTVT.

This clone occurred a few times. V gene TRBV6-8 combines with J gene TRBJ1-1; possibly TRBD1 for D (5 bases). There are 13 residues in the CDR3. In germline, CDR1 is MNHGY, CDR2 SAAAGT. Trimming left V 6 bases short and J 5 bases short, with 13 bases between. CDR3 bases: TGTGCCAGCAGCCCGCCAGGGAAAACTGAAGCTTTCTTT. Its translation: CASSPPGKTEAFF.

In its sample, this clone was seen many times. J is TRBJ2-7 and V is TRBV6-8, with a weak D call TRBD1 (5 bases). The germline gives CDR1 MNHGY, CDR2 SAAAGT. The CDR3 consists of 12 residues. Trimming removed 8 bases from V and 5 bases from J, with 13 bases in between. CDR3 residues: CASGAGWNEQYF. CDR3 in DNA: TGTGCCAGCGGAGCAGGGTGGAACGAGCAGTACTTC.

The table lists this clone with a few counts. The chain has TRBV9 and TRBJ2-3, with D hard to call. The V and J ends lost 1 base and 6 bases respectively, with 12 bases between them. CDR3 length equals 14 residues. Germline V gene data show CDR1 as SGDLS and CDR2 as YYNGEE. The CDR3 loop reads CASSVQAGRDTQYF. The DNA for the CDR3 is TGTGCCAGCAGCGTACAGGCAGGCCGGGATACGCAGTATTTT.

This chain joins TRBV9 and TRBJ2-6; weak D call: TRBD2 (5 bases). Germline V gene data show CDR1 as SGDLS and CDR2 as YYNGEE. The CDR3 loop spans 14 amino acids. Trimming took 2 bases from V and 2 from J, leaving 5 bases between them. The CDR3 nucleotides are TGTGCCAGCAGCGTCGGGACTGGGGCCAACGTCCTGACTTTC. Translated, it gives CASSVGTGANVLTF.

The chain uses TRBV29-1 and TRBJ1-2; D not certain. This CDR3 spans 12 amino acids. Trimming pared 0 bases from V and 4 bases from J, leaving 6 bases between. Germline assignment: CDR1 SQVTM and CDR2 ANQGSEA. CDR3 loop: CSVEDTSYGYTF. The CDR3 DNA reads TGCAGCGTTGAAGATACGAGCTATGGCTACACCTTC.

The J gene is TRBJ2-1, the V gene TRBV29-1, with a possible D match to TRBD1 (6 bases). Per germline, CDR1 SQVTM and CDR2 ANQGSEA. The V gene lost 0 bases and the J gene lost 2 bases, with 8 bases spanning the gap. The CDR3 consists of 14 residues. In DNA form, the CDR3 reads TGCAGCGTTGAAGAAGGGGGACCCTACAATGAGCAGTTCTTC. This gives the protein CSVEEGGPYNEQFF.

V is TRBV6-8 and J is TRBJ2-3, with 8 bases lining up with TRBD1. Germline V gene data show CDR1 as MNHGY and CDR2 as SAAAGT. The trim removed 6 bases at V and 2 bases at J, leaving 7 bases unmatched. This CDR3 is 15 amino acids long. The DNA for the CDR3 is TGTGCCAGCAGGGGCGACAGGGGAGTCACAGATACGCAGTATTTT. Its protein product is CASRGDRGVTDTQYF.

A few counts support this clone. J is TRBJ2-3 and V is TRBV4-1; D possibly corresponds to TRBD1 (7 bases). V gave up 4 bases and J gave up 3 bases, with 26 bases separating them. Germline V lookup: CDR1 MGHRA, CDR2 YSYEKL. CDR3 length: 19 amino acids. The DNA of the CDR3 is TGCGCCAGCAGCCTGGAAGGCGGGAAGGGGGCTTTTTGGACAGATACGCAGTATTTT. It specifies CASSLEGGKGAFWTDTQYF.

This chain links TRBV30 with TRBJ2-3; TRBD1 is a possible D gene (5 bases). CDR3 length: 12 residues. The V end was cut by 2 bases, the J end by 7 bases, with 10 bases between. Germline CDR1 reads GTSNPN; CDR2 reads SVGIG (reference sequence). The CDR3 sequence is CAWSLQGNTQYF. The CDR3 bases are TGTGCCTGGAGTTTGCAGGGAAATACGCAGTATTTT.

J is TRBJ2-7 and V is TRBV14; the D is unclear. This CDR3 has 12 amino acids. Trimming stripped 2 bases from V and 2 bases from J, with 4 bases between. The V gene's germline CDR1 is SGHDN and CDR2 FVKESK. This chain's CDR3 is CASSQYTYEQYF. CDR3 DNA sequence: TGTGCCAGCAGCCAATACACCTACGAGCAGTACTTC.

V gene TRBV5-1 combines with J gene TRBJ2-5, with D perhaps matching TRBD1 (5 bases). This CDR3 spans 15 amino acids. Germline V gene data show CDR1 as SGHRS and CDR2 as YFSETQ. V gave up 2 bases and J gave up 2 bases, with 13 bases separating them. The chain's CDR3 is CASSLGAITQETQYF. The CDR3 bases are TGCGCCAGCAGCTTAGGGGCCATTACTCAAGAGACCCAGTACTTC.

This clone was seen once. The chain carries TRBV5-1 and TRBJ1-2, with TRBD1 identical over 9 bases. The CDR3 length is 14 residues. V was clipped by 0 bases and J by 7 bases; unmatched bases: 4. Per the germline V gene, CDR1 is SGHRS and CDR2 is YFSETQ. CDR3 region: CASSLDRGLSGYTF. The DNA of the CDR3 is TGCGCCAGCAGCTTGGACAGGGGGCTGTCTGGCTACACCTTC.

This chain's CDR3 is CASSGGLRHGYTF. The DNA for the CDR3 is TGTGCCAGTAGTGGGGGACTCCGGCATGGCTACACCTTC. The rearrangement uses TRBV19 and TRBJ1-2, with a tentative D call TRBD1 (5 bases). Germline V gene sequence: CDR1 LNHDA, CDR2 SQIVND (reference sequence). Trimming pared 5 bases from V and 6 bases from J, leaving 13 bases between. The CDR3 length is 13 residues.

The rearrangement links TRBV30 to TRBJ1-2; a weak D match, TRBD1 (6 bases). Germline CDR1 reads GTSNPN; CDR2 reads SVGIG (reference sequence). Trimming took 8 bases from V and 8 from J, leaving 18 bases between them. This CDR3 spans 12 amino acids. The CDR3 DNA follows: TGTGCCGGACTTACTCCGAGGGGGGGCTACACCTTC. Translating gives CAGLTPRGGYTF. Complete variable domain (other parts from reference TRBV30 and TRBJ1-2): SQTIHQWPATLVQPVGSPLSLECTVEGTSNPNLYWYRQAAGRGLQLLFYSVGIGQISSEVPQNLSASRPQDRQFILSSKKLLLSDSGFYLCAGLTPRGGYTFGSGTRLTVV.